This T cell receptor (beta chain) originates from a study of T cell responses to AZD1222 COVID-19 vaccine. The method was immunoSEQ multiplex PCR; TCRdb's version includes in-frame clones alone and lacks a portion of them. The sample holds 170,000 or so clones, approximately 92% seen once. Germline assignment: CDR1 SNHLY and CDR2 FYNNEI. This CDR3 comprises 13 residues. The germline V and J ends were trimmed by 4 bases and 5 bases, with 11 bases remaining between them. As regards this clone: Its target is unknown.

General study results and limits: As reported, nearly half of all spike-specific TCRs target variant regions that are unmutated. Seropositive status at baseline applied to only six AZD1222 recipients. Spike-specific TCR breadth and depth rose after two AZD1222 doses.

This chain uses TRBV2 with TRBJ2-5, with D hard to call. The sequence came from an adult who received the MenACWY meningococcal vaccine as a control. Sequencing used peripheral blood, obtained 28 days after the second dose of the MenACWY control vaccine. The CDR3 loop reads CASSGVVGETQYF. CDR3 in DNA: TGTGCCAGCAGTGGGGTCGTCGGGGAGACCCAGTACTTC.